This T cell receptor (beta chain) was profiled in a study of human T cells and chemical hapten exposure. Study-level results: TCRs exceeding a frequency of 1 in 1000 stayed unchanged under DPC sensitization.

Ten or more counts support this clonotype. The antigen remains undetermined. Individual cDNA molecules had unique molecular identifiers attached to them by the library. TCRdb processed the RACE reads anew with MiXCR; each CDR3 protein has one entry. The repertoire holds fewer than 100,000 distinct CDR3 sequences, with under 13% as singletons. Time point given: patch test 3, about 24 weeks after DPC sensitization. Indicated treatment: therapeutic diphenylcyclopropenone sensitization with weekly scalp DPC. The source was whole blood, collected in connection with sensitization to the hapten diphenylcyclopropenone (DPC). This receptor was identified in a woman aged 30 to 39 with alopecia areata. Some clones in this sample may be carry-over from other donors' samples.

The CDR3 region has the DNA TGCGCCAGCAGCTTGGTAAACGTGGGCACAGATACGCAGTATTTT. Protein product: CASSLVNVGTDTQYF. This chain uses TRBV5-1 with TRBJ2-3; D ambiguous. CDR1 is SGHRS and CDR2 is YFSETQ in the germline V gene. The V gene lost 0 bases and the J gene lost 1 base, with 9 bases spanning the gap. This CDR3 has 15 residues.